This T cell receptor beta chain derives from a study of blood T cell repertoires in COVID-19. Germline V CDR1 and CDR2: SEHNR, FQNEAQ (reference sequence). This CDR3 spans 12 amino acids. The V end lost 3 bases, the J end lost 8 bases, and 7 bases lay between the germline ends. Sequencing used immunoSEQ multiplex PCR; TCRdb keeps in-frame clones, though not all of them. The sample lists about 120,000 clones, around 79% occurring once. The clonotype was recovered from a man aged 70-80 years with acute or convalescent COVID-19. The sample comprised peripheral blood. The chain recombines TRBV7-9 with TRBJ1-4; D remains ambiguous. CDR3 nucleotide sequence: TGTGCCAGCAGCTTCCCGTTAGAAAAACTGTTTTTT. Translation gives CASSFPLEKLFF.